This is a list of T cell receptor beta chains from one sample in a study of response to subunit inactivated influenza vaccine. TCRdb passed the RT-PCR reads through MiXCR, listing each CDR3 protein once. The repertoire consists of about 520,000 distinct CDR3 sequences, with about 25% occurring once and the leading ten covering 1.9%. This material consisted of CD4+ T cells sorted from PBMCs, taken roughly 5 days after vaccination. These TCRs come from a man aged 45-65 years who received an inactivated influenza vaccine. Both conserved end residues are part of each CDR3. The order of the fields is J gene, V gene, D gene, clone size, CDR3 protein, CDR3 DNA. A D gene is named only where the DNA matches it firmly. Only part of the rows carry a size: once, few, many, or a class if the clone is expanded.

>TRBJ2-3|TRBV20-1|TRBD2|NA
CSALGTSGRAVDTQYF
TGCAGTGCCCTCGGGACTAGCGGGAGGGCCGTAGATACGCAGTATTTT
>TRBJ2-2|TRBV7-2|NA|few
CASISTTGSGELFF
TGTGCCAGCATCTCTACTACAGGGTCCGGGGAGCTGTTTTTT
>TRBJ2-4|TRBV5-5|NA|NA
CASSPGQDGNIQYF
TGTGCCAGCAGCCCTGGGCAGGATGGGAACATTCAGTACTTC
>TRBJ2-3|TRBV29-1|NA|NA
CSVDSGDTQYF
TGCAGCGTTGATTCCGGGGATACGCAGTATTTT
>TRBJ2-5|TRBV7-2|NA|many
CASSLSTLQETQYF
TGTGCCAGCAGCTTATCTACGTTGCAAGAGACCCAGTACTTC
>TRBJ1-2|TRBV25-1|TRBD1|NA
CASSGDRVSGYTF
TGTGCCAGCAGCGGAGACAGGGTTTCGGGCTACACCTTC
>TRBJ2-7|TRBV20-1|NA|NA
CSARAPQLSYEQYF
TGCAGTGCTAGAGCTCCGCAACTTTCCTACGAGCAGTACTTC
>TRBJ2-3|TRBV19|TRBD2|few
CASGSAGAPDTQYF
TGTGCCAGTGGTTCGGCGGGAGCACCAGATACGCAGTATTTT
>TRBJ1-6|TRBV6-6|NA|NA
CASSYSKGLALHF
TGTGCCAGCAGTTACTCCAAGGGTTTAGCCCTCCACTTT
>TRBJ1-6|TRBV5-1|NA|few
CASSLVSGANSPLHF
TGCGCCAGCAGCTTGGTGTCTGGGGCGAATTCACCCCTCCACTTT
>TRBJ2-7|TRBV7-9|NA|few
CASSQGWTDQISYEQYF
TGTGCCAGCAGTCAAGGTTGGACAGACCAAATCTCCTACGAGCAGTACTTC
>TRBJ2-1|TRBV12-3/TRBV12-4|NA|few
CASSLASVDEQFF
TGTGCCAGCAGTTTGGCATCGGTGGATGAGCAGTTCTTC
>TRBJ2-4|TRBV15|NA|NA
CATSRDLPGKLAKNIQYF
TGTGCCACCAGCAGAGATCTACCAGGAAAGCTAGCCAAAAACATTCAGTACTTC
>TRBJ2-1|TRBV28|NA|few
CASRSQGFNEQFF
TGTGCCAGCAGATCTCAGGGTTTCAATGAGCAGTTCTTC
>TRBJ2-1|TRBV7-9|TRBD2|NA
CASSPYPSGRPYEQFF
TGTGCCAGCAGCCCCTATCCCAGCGGGAGACCCTATGAGCAGTTCTTC
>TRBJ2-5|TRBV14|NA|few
CASSPAGSPVETQYF
TGTGCCAGCAGCCCTGCGGGATCCCCGGTCGAGACCCAGTACTTC
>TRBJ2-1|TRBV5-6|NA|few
CASTPAPSSYNEQFF
TGTGCCAGCACCCCAGCCCCAAGCTCCTACAATGAGCAGTTCTTC
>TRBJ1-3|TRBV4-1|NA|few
CASSRSQGTGNTIYF
TGCGCCAGCAGCCGATCCCAGGGCACTGGAAACACCATATATTTT
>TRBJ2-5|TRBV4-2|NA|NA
CASSPYDGQETQYF
TGTGCCAGCAGCCCATATGACGGACAAGAGACCCAGTACTTC
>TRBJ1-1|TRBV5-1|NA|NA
CASSPGLRTEAFF
TGCGCCAGCAGCCCGGGTTTGAGGACTGAAGCTTTCTTT
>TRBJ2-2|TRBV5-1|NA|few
CASSLAGRVTGELFF
TGCGCCAGCAGCTTGGCTGGTAGGGTCACCGGGGAGCTGTTTTTT
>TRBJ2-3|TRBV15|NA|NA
CATSFGGRDTQYF
TGTGCCACCAGCTTTGGGGGGAGGGATACGCAGTATTTT
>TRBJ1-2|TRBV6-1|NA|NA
CASSRWGARGYTF
TGTGCCAGCTCGAGGTGGGGGGCGCGGGGCTACACCTTC
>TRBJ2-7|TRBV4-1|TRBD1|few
CASSQVEDREQYF
TGCGCCAGCAGCCAAGTTGAGGACAGGGAGCAGTACTTC
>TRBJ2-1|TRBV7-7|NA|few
CASSLGFYNEQFF
TGTGCTAGCAGCCTCGGGTTCTACAATGAGCAGTTCTTC
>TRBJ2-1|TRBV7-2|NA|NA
CASSSGRREQFF
TGTGCCAGCAGCTCGGGAAGGAGAGAGCAGTTCTTC
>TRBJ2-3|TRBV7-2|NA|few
CASSKGTWQADTQYF
TGTGCCAGCAGCAAAGGGACATGGCAGGCGGATACGCAGTATTTT
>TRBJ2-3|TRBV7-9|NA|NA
CASSLRTRGDTQYF
TGTGCCAGCAGCTTACGGACTCGCGGGGATACGCAGTATTTT
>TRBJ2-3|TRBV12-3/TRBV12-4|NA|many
CASSFSPAPTQYF
TGTGCCAGCAGTTTCTCCCCAGCGCCTACGCAGTATTTT
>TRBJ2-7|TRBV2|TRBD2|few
CASGLVAGGPYEQYF
TGTGCCAGTGGGCTGGTAGCGGGAGGCCCCTACGAGCAGTACTTC
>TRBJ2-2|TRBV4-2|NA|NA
CASSHGQLGTGELFF
TGTGCCAGCAGCCACGGACAGCTCGGCACCGGGGAGCTGTTTTTT
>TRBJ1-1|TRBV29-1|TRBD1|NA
CSVRDRPNTEAFF
TGCAGCGTCCGGGACAGGCCGAACACTGAAGCTTTCTTT
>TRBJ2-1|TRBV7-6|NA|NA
CASRGGGAYNEQFF
TGTGCCAGCAGGGGCGGAGGTGCTTACAATGAGCAGTTCTTC
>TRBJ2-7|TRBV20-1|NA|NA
CSARDYGGSYEQYF
TGCAGTGCTAGAGATTACGGCGGATCCTACGAGCAGTACTTC
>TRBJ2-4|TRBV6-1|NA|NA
CASREGQAKNIQYF
TGTGCCAGCAGAGAGGGACAAGCCAAAAACATTCAGTACTTC
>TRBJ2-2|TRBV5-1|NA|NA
CASSLRGSGTGELFF
TGCGCCAGCAGCTTGCGGGGTTCCGGAACCGGGGAGCTGTTTTTT
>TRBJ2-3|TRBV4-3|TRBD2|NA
CASSQRFWGGRPPRPDTQYF
TGCGCCAGCAGCCAACGCTTTTGGGGGGGGAGGCCTCCCAGACCAGATACGCAGTATTTT